These 26 T cell receptor beta chains originate from one sample sequenced in a study of T-cell memory formation after mild COVID-19. One entry per CDR3 protein, called by TCRdb with MiXCR from the 5' RACE reads. Here the sample spans hundreds of thousands of distinct CDR3 sequences, 15% to 20% being singletons. The sample was PBMCs or a T cell subset sorted from them (not recorded which). Receptor source: a man between 18 and 29 years old who had mild COVID-19 (a few samples of this study predate the infection). Cell type and time point are not known.

This clonotype has more than one count but fewer than ten. This chain uses TRBV6-5 with TRBJ1-2; TRBD1 is a possible D gene (6 bases). Germline values: CDR1 MNHEY, CDR2 SVGAGI. V lost 2 bases and J lost 5, with 12 bases in between. This CDR3 has 14 amino acids. The CDR3: CASSYGTGSYGYTF. CDR3 DNA: TGTGCCAGCAGTTACGGCACAGGGTCGTATGGCTACACCTTC.

The sample holds a few counts of this clonotype. V usage is TRBV20-1 and J usage is TRBJ1-5; D is ambiguous. V lost 5 bases and J 0 bases, leaving 14 bases between the germline ends. Germline CDR1 reads DFQATT; CDR2 reads SNEGSKA (reference sequence). CDR3 length equals 15 residues. CDR3 bases: TGCAGTGCTCCCTGGGGAGGGAATAGCAATCAGCCCCAGCATTTT. Protein: CSAPWGGNSNQPQHF.

There are a few counts of this clonotype. This chain links TRBV6-1 with TRBJ2-7, with D perhaps TRBD1 (6 bases). The CDR3 has 12 amino acids. V was shortened by 6 bases and J by 3 bases, with 9 bases between the two germline ends. Germline loops: CDR1 MNHNS, CDR2 SASEGT. The CDR3: CASSNRDYEQYV. The DNA of the CDR3 is TGTGCCAGCAGCAACAGGGACTACGAGCAGTACGTC.

The rearrangement uses TRBV20-1 and TRBJ2-7, with D hard to call. Germline loops: CDR1 DFQATT, CDR2 SNEGSKA (reference sequence). The CDR3 is made up of 13 amino acids. Deletions cut 1 base from V and 3 bases from J, with 10 bases between. This CDR3 is CSARAPVRYEQYV. DNA for the CDR3: TGCAGTGCTAGAGCCCCAGTCCGCTACGAGCAGTACGTC.

This clonotype was recorded at least ten times. The V and J genes are TRBV24-1 and TRBJ1-3; D is ambiguous. V gave up 9 bases and J gave up 5 bases, with 25 bases separating them. Germline CDR1 is KGHDR and CDR2 is SFDVKD. CDR3 length equals 17 residues. The CDR3 DNA sequence: TGTGCCACCCCCGGCCGCGTTGCGACGCTCTGGAGAAACACCATATATTTT. Its protein is CATPGRVATLWRNTIYF.

This clonotype was seen repeatedly, ten times or more. For the CDR3, the DNA is TGTGCCAGCAGCTTAGGGCGGGGTCAGCCCCAGCATTTT. It translates to CASSLGRGQPQHF. This chain uses TRBV7-8 with TRBJ1-5; no clear D. CDR1 is SGHVS, CDR2 FQNEAQ, per germline. Trimming left V 1 base short and J 6 bases short, with 7 bases between. The CDR3 contains 13 residues.

This clonotype was detected a few times. This chain links TRBV7-2 with TRBJ2-7, with unresolved D. The germline V gene encodes CDR1 SGHTA and CDR2 FQGNSA. V gave up 1 base and J gave up 3 bases, with 10 bases separating them. The CDR3 has 14 amino acids. This chain's CDR3 is CASSLDPKFYEQYF. For the CDR3, the DNA is TGTGCCAGCAGCTTAGACCCAAAGTTCTACGAGCAGTACTTC. The complete variable domain, with remaining parts taken from reference TRBV7-2 and TRBJ2-7, reads GAGVSQSPSNKVTEKGKDVELRCDPISGHTALYWYRQSLGQGLEFLIYFQGNSAPDKSGLPSDRFSAERTGGSVSTLTIQRTQQEDSAVYLCASSLDPKFYEQYFGPGTRLTVT.

This clonotype showed up just a few times. This chain connects TRBV12-5 to TRBJ1-6, with 9 positions matching TRBD1. The CDR3 sequence is 13 residues long. J was trimmed by 7 bases and V by 6 bases; bases with no gene match: 1. Germline values: CDR1 LGHNT, CDR2 FRNRAP. CDR3 sequence reads: CASGGQGNSPLHF. In nucleotides, the CDR3 is TGTGCTAGTGGGGGACAGGGAAATTCACCCCTCCACTTT.

The gene calls are TRBV15 and TRBJ2-3, with D hard to call. V dropped 5 bases and J dropped 8 bases, with 20 bases sitting between them. Germline CDR1 reads LNHNV; CDR2 reads YYDKDF (reference sequence). The CDR3 is 15 amino acids. The CDR3 loop reads CATSDRYVPAGTQYF. The CDR3 DNA reads TGTGCCACCAGCGATCGGTATGTCCCCGCCGGTACGCAGTATTTT.

This sequence joins TRBV7-3 and TRBJ2-3; 7 nucleotides agree with TRBD2. V shed 2 bases, J shed 6 bases, and the junction held 8 bases outside the gene matches. The germline gives CDR1 SGHTA, CDR2 FQGTGA. The CDR3 is 15 residues long. In nucleotides, the CDR3 is TGTGCCAGCAGCTTACATCGACTAGCCGGTGATACGCAGTATTTT. Translating it yields CASSLHRLAGDTQYF.

The chain recombines TRBV7-6 with TRBJ2-1; 10 bases align to TRBD2. The CDR3 has 16 amino acids. The V gene's germline CDR1 is SGHVS and CDR2 FNYEAQ. The ends lost 2 bases at V and 10 bases at J; junction bases unmatched: 11. In nucleotides, the CDR3 is TGTGCCAGCAGCTTACTACCAGCGGGGGGGCCACTGGAGCAGTTCTTC. It yields the protein CASSLLPAGGPLEQFF.

This clonotype was seen only a few times. This rearrangement joins TRBV5-1 to TRBJ2-7; a possible D gene is TRBD2 (6 bases). The CDR3 contains 13 residues. Between the trimmed V and J ends, which lost 4 bases and 5 bases, there was a span of 13 bases. Germline CDR1 is SGHRS and CDR2 is YFSETQ. The CDR3 nucleotides read TGCGCCAGCAGCCCCGGGGGAGCCCACGAGCAGTACTTC. Translation: CASSPGGAHEQYF.

The genes are TRBV10-3 and TRBJ2-1, with D possibly matching TRBD1 (6 bases). V was trimmed by 5 bases and J by 5 bases, leaving 10 bases between them. The CDR3 runs to 13 residues. The V gene's germline CDR1 is ENHRY and CDR2 SYGVKD. In DNA, the CDR3 is TGTGCCATCAGTCCCCGGACAGACAATGAGCAGTTCTTC. Encoded protein: CAISPRTDNEQFF.

The chain joins TRBV9 to TRBJ2-1, with 7 bases matching TRBD2. Germline-derived CDR1 and CDR2 are SGDLS and YYNGEE. The CDR3 sequence is 13 residues long. V was pared by 8 bases and J by 8 bases, with 10 bases of the junction left unmatched. CDR3 protein: CASTRGRGDEQFF. CDR3 DNA: TGTGCCAGTACCCGAGGACGGGGGGATGAGCAGTTCTTC.

There are many counts of this clonotype. J is TRBJ2-7 and V is TRBV20-1; D may be TRBD1 (5 bases). V was cut by 6 bases and J by 0 bases, with 15 bases left in between. CDR3 size: 14 residues. Germline values: CDR1 DFQATT, CDR2 SNEGSKA (reference sequence). This CDR3 reads CSATGDRGSYEQYF. As DNA, the CDR3 is TGCAGTGCCACAGGAGACCGCGGCTCCTACGAGCAGTACTTC.

The genes are TRBV9 and TRBJ2-1; D is possibly TRBD2 (6 bases). The CDR3 has 13 residues. V dropped 3 bases and J dropped 6 bases, with 10 bases sitting between them. From germline, CDR1 is SGDLS and CDR2 YYNGEE. CDR3 sequence reads: CASSAGTPNEQFF. As DNA, the CDR3 is TGTGCCAGCAGCGCCGGGACTCCCAATGAGCAGTTCTTC.

The sample holds a few counts of this clonotype. The CDR3 DNA sequence: TGTGCCACCAGTGGCGACAGGGATCAGCTGTTTTTT. Its protein product is CATSGDRDQLFF. V is TRBV24-1 and J is TRBJ2-2; 7 bases are a match to TRBD1. The junction had 5 bases not matched to a gene; V was cut back by 5 bases and J by 12 bases. Per the germline V gene, CDR1 is KGHDR and CDR2 is SFDVKD. This CDR3 region has 12 residues.

The chain combines TRBV6-1 with TRBJ1-2; D perhaps matches TRBD1 (5 bases). There are 15 residues in the CDR3. The V end was cut by 8 bases, the J end by 5 bases, with 21 bases between. CDR1 is MNHNS, CDR2 SASEGT, per germline. Here the CDR3 reads CASVARGLHPYGYTF. Here the CDR3 DNA reads TGTGCCAGCGTCGCGCGGGGGTTGCACCCATATGGCTACACCTTC.

The chain joins TRBV6-2 or TRBV6-3 to TRBJ2-5; no clear D. The CDR3 is 13 amino acids. CDR1 is MNHEY and CDR2 is SVGEGT in the germline V gene. The V and J ends lost 0 bases and 2 bases respectively, with 4 bases between them. The CDR3 coding sequence is TGTGCCAGCAGTTACTCCCTGCAAGAGACCCAGTACTTC. Protein: CASSYSLQETQYF.

This chain links TRBV7-3 with TRBJ2-5; 7 nucleotides match TRBD2. After removal of 1 base from V and 4 bases from J, the junction contained 3 bases not matched to a gene. This CDR3 spans 14 amino acids. Germline V gene data show CDR1 as SGHTA and CDR2 as FQGTGA. CDR3 nucleotides: TGTGCCAGCAGCTTAAACACGGGGGGAGAGACCCAGTACTTC. It codes for CASSLNTGGETQYF.

This sequence joins TRBV7-3 and TRBJ2-3, with 12 nucleotides matching TRBD2. J lost 1 base, V lost 5 bases, and 7 bases had no gene match. The germline V gene encodes CDR1 SGHTA and CDR2 FQGTGA. The CDR3 extends over 17 amino acids. The CDR3 DNA follows: TGTGCCAGCAGCGCTCGCCGACTAGCGGGGGGCACAGATACGCAGTATTTT. As protein: CASSARRLAGGTDTQYF.

The chain is built from TRBV7-2 and TRBJ2-1; 13 nucleotides align to TRBD2. Germline CDR1 reads SGHTA; CDR2 reads FQGNSA. The CDR3 covers 16 residues. Germline trimming cut 6 bases from V and 1 base from J; bases unmatched to any gene: 3. This chain's CDR3 is CASRTSGGNSYNEQFF. DNA of the CDR3: TGTGCCAGCAGGACTAGCGGGGGGAATTCCTACAATGAGCAGTTCTTC.

This clonotype appeared a few times. The chain joins TRBV7-2 to TRBJ2-1; 10 nucleotides line up with TRBD2. The germline V gene has CDR1 SGHTA and CDR2 FQGNSA. The CDR3 loop spans 18 amino acids. The V gene end was trimmed by 5 bases and the J gene end by 7 bases; junction bases not matched to a gene: 17. Here the CDR3 reads CASSTPRGQAGGPNEQFF. The CDR3 DNA follows: TGTGCCAGCAGCACGCCCCGGGGGCAAGCGGGGGGGCCAAATGAGCAGTTCTTC.

V gene TRBV5-1 combines with J gene TRBJ2-2; 10 positions agree with TRBD1. This CDR3 spans 17 amino acids. V lost 4 bases, J lost 3 bases, and 9 bases stayed unmatched. Per germline, CDR1 SGHRS and CDR2 YFSETQ. This chain's CDR3 is CASSGPGQGIDTGELFF. The CDR3 DNA reads TGCGCCAGCAGCGGCCCGGGACAGGGGATCGACACCGGGGAGCTGTTTTTT.

J is TRBJ1-6 and V is TRBV27; D ambiguous. Germline CDR1 MNHEY, CDR2 SMNVEV (reference sequence). V gave up 3 bases and J gave up 7 bases, with 16 bases separating them. The CDR3 loop spans 16 amino acids. Written as DNA, the CDR3 is TGTGCCAGCAGTTTGCCAGAAACGTTGATAAATTCACCCCTCCACTTT. This translates into CASSLPETLINSPLHF.

This clonotype has just a few counts. The V gene is TRBV25-1, the J gene TRBJ2-2; maybe TRBD1 (5 bases). V lost 4 bases, J lost 5 bases, and 8 bases lay in between. In germline, CDR1 is MGHDK, CDR2 SYGVNS. This CDR3 region has 13 residues. CDR3 sequence (DNA): TGTGCCAGCAGTGTTCCAGGGACCGGGGAGCTGTTTTTT. It specifies CASSVPGTGELFF.